A selection of T cell receptor beta chains follows, all from one sample in a study of cytomegalovirus exposure and HLA in healthy donors. Clones were read by immunoSEQ multiplex PCR, and TCRdb kept only the in-frame ones, dropping some. This table holds 100,000 or so clones, about 83% found once. Sequences were obtained from PBMCs. The receptor set was obtained from a man aged 18 to 30 in good health and CMV-seronegative. The CDR3 runs from the conserved cysteine through the conserved F or W. D genes are given only for firm matches. Clone size, where shown, is once, few, many, or a class for clones that have expanded.

>NA|TRBV4-3|NA|TRBJ2-7
TGCGCCAGCAGCCAAGTTGGCGGGAACTACGAGCAGTACTTC
CASSQVGGNYEQYF
>TRBD1|TRBV5-6|NA|TRBJ2-7
TGTGCCAGCAGCGCCCCTACGACAGGGAGCTACGAGCAGTACTTC
CASSAPTTGSYEQYF
>TRBD1|TRBV19|once|TRBJ1-1
TGTGCCAGTACCAAGTCCGGGACAGGCAACATGAACACTGAAGCTTTCTTT
CASTKSGTGNMNTEAFF
>NA|TRBV28|NA|TRBJ2-2
TGTGCCAGCCTCACGGGACAGAACACCGGGGAGCTGTTTTTT
CASLTGQNTGELFF
>NA|TRBV7-9|NA|TRBJ2-7
TGTGCCAGCAGCTCCTACTCCAGCGGCCTCTCCTACGAGCAGTACTTC
CASSSYSSGLSYEQYF
>TRBD1|TRBV7-2|NA|TRBJ2-7
TGTGCCAGCAGCTTATACCTACAGGGGCCTAAAGCCTACGAGCAGTACTTC
CASSLYLQGPKAYEQYF
>TRBD1|TRBV6-5|NA|TRBJ1-2
TGTGCCAGCAGTCCCGGACAGGGGTTTGGGGGCTACACCTTC
CASSPGQGFGGYTF
>NA|TRBV5-1|NA|TRBJ2-2
TGCGCCAGCATTTTAGGGGGTTCGAACACCGGGGAGCTGTTTTTT
CASILGGSNTGELFF
>TRBD1|TRBV28|NA|TRBJ2-5
TGTGCCAGCACTTTAGGGGGTGATGGGGACAGAGAGACCCAGTACTTC
CASTLGGDGDRETQYF
>TRBD1|TRBV20-1|NA|TRBJ1-2
TGCAGTGCTCCCGGACAGGGGGCCACCTTC
CSAPGQGATF
>TRBD2|TRBV5-8|NA|TRBJ2-3
TGTGCCAGCAGCTCGGGACTAGCGGCCGGAGAGAGCACAGATACGCAGTATTTT
CASSSGLAAGESTDTQYF
>NA|TRBV27|NA|TRBJ1-4
TGTGCCAGCAGTTTCCTCCGGCAGGGTCGTGAAAAACTGTTTTTT
CASSFLRQGREKLFF
>NA|TRBV4-3|NA|TRBJ1-1
TGCGCCAGCAGCCAAGTTAGCAGGAACACTGAAGCTTTCTTT
CASSQVSRNTEAFF
>NA|TRBV7-9|NA|TRBJ2-7
TGTGCCAGCAGCGTGTTAGGGGGCGAGCAGTACTTC
CASSVLGGEQYF
>NA|TRBV7-2|once|TRBJ2-5
TGTGCCAGCAGCTTAAGGAGGCAAGGGACCCAGTACTTC
CASSLRRQGTQYF
>NA|TRBV15|NA|TRBJ2-4
TGTGCCACCAGCCCCCGGGACACTTATCGACTAGCCAAAAACATTCAGTACTTC
CATSPRDTYRLAKNIQYF
>TRBD2|TRBV19|NA|TRBJ2-1
TGTGCCAGTAGTATAGGGCGGGGGAATGAGCAGTTCTTC
CASSIGRGNEQFF
>NA|TRBV4-1|NA|TRBJ2-7
TGCGCCAGCAGCCCCCCGACCGGGGTACTCCACGAGCAGTACTTC
CASSPPTGVLHEQYF
>TRBD1|TRBV10-3|NA|TRBJ1-5
TGTGCCTCCACCCATTCCGACAGGGCCAATCAGCCCCAGCATTTT
CASTHSDRANQPQHF
>TRBD2|TRBV27|once|TRBJ2-1
TGTGCCAGCCTTAAAACTAGCGGTTACCGGTACAATGAGCAGTTCTTC
CASLKTSGYRYNEQFF
>TRBD2|TRBV7-2|NA|TRBJ2-7
TGTGCCAGCAGCTCTACTAGCGGGGGGCCACAAAACGAGCAGTACTTC
CASSSTSGGPQNEQYF
>NA|TRBV21-1|NA|TRBJ1-5
TGTGCCAGACGCAGGGTTCCTAGTAGCAATCAGCCCCAGCATTTT
CARRRVPSSNQPQHF
>NA|TRBV11-2|NA|TRBJ1-4
TGTGCCAGCAGCACCCAGGGTGACCGTGAAAAACTGTTTTTT
CASSTQGDREKLFF
>NA|TRBV18|NA|TRBJ1-1
TGTGCCAGCTCACCCCAACAGGAACGTTCGGAAGCTTTCTTT
CASSPQQERSEAFF
>TRBD1|TRBV2|NA|TRBJ1-2
TGTGCCAGCAGTTTCGGAACAGGGGTGAGCTATGGCTACACCTTC
CASSFGTGVSYGYTF
>NA|TRBV4-3|NA|TRBJ1-2
TGCGCCAGCAGCCAAGATCTAAGGGGCGGACGCGGCTACACCTTC
CASSQDLRGGRGYTF
>NA|TRBV19|NA|TRBJ1-1
TGTGCCAGTAGTACCTCCGGACAGTGGTCTGAAGCTTTCTTT
CASSTSGQWSEAFF
>TRBD1|TRBV25-1|NA|TRBJ2-1
TGTGCCAGCAGTGGTGGGGGACAGATTTTGTACAATGAGCAGTTCTTC
CASSGGGQILYNEQFF
>NA|TRBV12-5|NA|TRBJ2-2
TGTGCTAGTGGGCCCGGGACTCCGGGCACCGGGGAGCTGTTTTTT
CASGPGTPGTGELFF
>TRBD1|TRBV27|NA|TRBJ1-6
TGTGCCAGCAGTTTACCCTTGGACAGGGTTAATAATTCACCCCTCCACTTT
CASSLPLDRVNNSPLHF
>TRBD2|TRBV28|once|TRBJ2-1
TGTGCCAGCACCGAAAGCGGGAGGCTGAGGGATGAGCAGTTCTTC
CASTESGRLRDEQFF
>NA|TRBV6-6|NA|TRBJ1-1
TGTGCCAGCAGTCGGAGGGGAAACACTGAAGCTTTCTTT
CASSRRGNTEAFF
>NA|TRBV6-1|NA|TRBJ2-5
TGTGCCAGCAGCGAGAGGTGGAGGCCGGAGCAGTACTTC
CASSERWRPEQYF
>TRBD2|TRBV4-3|few|TRBJ2-1
TGCGCCAGCAGCCAGGAGTGGGCTAGCGGTAGGGATGAGCAGTTCTTC
CASSQEWASGRDEQFF
>TRBD2|TRBV7-2|NA|TRBJ2-3
TGTGCCAGCAGCATCCGAGGGACTATAAGGGCAGATACGCAGTATTTT
CASSIRGTIRADTQYF
>TRBD2|TRBV29-1|NA|TRBJ2-7
TGCAGCGTTGGACTAGCGGGAGGCCACGAGCAGTACTTC
CSVGLAGGHEQYF
>NA|TRBV9|NA|TRBJ2-1
TGTGCCAGCAGCGTAGCTATCCTAACCAATGAGCAGTTCTTC
CASSVAILTNEQFF
>NA|TRBV27|NA|TRBJ1-5
TGTGCCAGCAGTCCCCTGACAGGAGTTGGGAGTCAGCCCCAGCATTTT
CASSPLTGVGSQPQHF
>NA|TRBV4-1|NA|TRBJ2-7
TGCGCCAGCAGCCAAGCGAGTGAGCAGTACTTC
CASSQASEQYF
>NA|TRBV11-2|NA|TRBJ1-1
TGTGCCAGCAGCCCAGGGGTTAACACTGAAGCTTTCTTT
CASSPGVNTEAFF
>TRBD1|TRBV18|NA|TRBJ1-1
TGTGCCAGCTCAGGACAGGAGAACACTGAAGCTTTCTTT
CASSGQENTEAFF
>NA|TRBV7-3|few|TRBJ2-5
TGTGCCAGCAGCCGCGACGGGGGTGCCGTGTACTTC
CASSRDGGAVYF
>TRBD2|TRBV7-9|NA|TRBJ2-1
TGTGCCAGCAGCCTTAGCGGGAATGAGCAGTTCTTC
CASSLSGNEQFF
>TRBD2|TRBV5-1|NA|TRBJ2-1
TGCGCCAGCAGCAAGACTAGCGGGAGTTACAATGAGCAGTTCTTC
CASSKTSGSYNEQFF
>TRBD2|TRBV19|NA|TRBJ2-7
TGTGCCAGTAGTAGGGGACTAGCGGGAGTGGAGCAGTACTTC
CASSRGLAGVEQYF
>NA|TRBV10-1|once|TRBJ2-5
TGCGCCAGCAGTGGGACCGGAGGGGAGCAGTACTTC
CASSGTGGEQYF
>TRBD1|TRBV6-6|few|TRBJ1-5
TGTGCCAGCATCGCCGGGACAGGGGCTAACAATCAGCCCCAGCATTTT
CASIAGTGANNQPQHF
>NA|TRBV25-1|NA|TRBJ2-1
TGTGCCAGCAGTGAAAGTATGGGGCGCGGCACCTACAATGAGCAGTTCTTC
CASSESMGRGTYNEQFF
>NA|TRBV27|few|TRBJ1-6
TGTGCCAGCAGTCGACGACTGGAGAATTCACCCCTCCACTTT
CASSRRLENSPLHF
>NA|TRBV6-6|NA|TRBJ1-5
TGTGCCACCGGGACAACCAGCAATCAGCCCCAGCATTTT
CATGTTSNQPQHF
>NA|TRBV5-1|NA|TRBJ1-1
TGCGCCAGCAGTGGAGTGGGGGCCCAGAACACTGAAGCTTTCTTT
CASSGVGAQNTEAFF
>NA|TRBV6-6|NA|TRBJ2-3
TGTGCCAGCAGCGCCCACAAGGATACGCAGTATTTT
CASSAHKDTQYF
>NA|TRBV5-8|once|TRBJ1-1
TGTGCCAGCAGCTTGTTTTTGCGGCTCCTGATGAACACTGAAGCTTTCTTT
CASSLFLRLLMNTEAFF
>NA|TRBV6-5|once|TRBJ1-1
TGTGCCAGCAGTCCAAAGTCGGGAGGTGGTGAAGCTTTCTTT
CASSPKSGGGEAFF